Listed here are 25 T cell receptor beta chains from one sample, sequenced in a study of blood T cell repertoires in COVID-19. Repertoires were generated with immunoSEQ multiplex PCR, while TCRdb's copy carries only in-frame clones and drops some. The sample yields hundreds of thousands of clones, around 89% seen once. The source material was PBMCs or T cells enriched from blood (not recorded which). The receptors derive from a man aged 35-49 years who had recovered from COVID-19.

The J gene is TRBJ1-5, the V gene TRBV30, with D possibly being TRBD1 (6 bases). Trimming removed 2 bases at V and 4 bases at J, with 18 bases between. The CDR3 spans 16 residues. Germline V lookup: CDR1 GTSNPN, CDR2 SVGIG (reference sequence). The CDR3 loop reads CAWSSSTGSWNQPQHF. The CDR3 DNA is TGTGCCTGGAGTTCATCTACAGGGAGTTGGAATCAGCCCCAGCATTTT.

CDR3 loop: CASQTSAHNEQFF. DNA of the CDR3: TGTGCCAGCCAGACTAGCGCCCACAATGAGCAGTTCTTC. The gene calls are TRBV6-5 and TRBJ2-1; 8 bases are shared with TRBD2. The CDR3 length is 13 residues. Germline V CDR1 and CDR2: MNHEY, SVGAGI. V was clipped by 8 bases and J by 5 bases; unmatched bases: 5.

A few counts support this clone. This chain joins TRBV7-2 and TRBJ1-2; the D is unclear. Germline V gives CDR1 SGHTA, CDR2 FQGNSA. The CDR3 covers 11 residues. The V end was cut by 11 bases, the J end by 4 bases, with 11 bases between. The CDR3 DNA is TGTGCCGTAGTTATTGGCTATGGCTACACCTTC. Its translation: CAVVIGYGYTF.

The rearrangement joins TRBV10-3 to TRBJ2-2, with D perhaps TRBD1 (5 bases). This CDR3 is 13 amino acids long. CDR1 and CDR2 (germline): ENHRY, SYGVKD. The germline V and J ends were trimmed by 0 bases and 11 bases, with 10 bases remaining between them. The CDR3 region has the DNA TGTGCCATCAGTGAGTCGCCAGACAGCGAGCTGTTTTTT. It encodes CAISESPDSELFF.

This chain joins TRBV7-3 and TRBJ2-2, with TRBD1 identical over 7 bases. Germline assignment: CDR1 SGHTA and CDR2 FQGTGA. This CDR3 has 15 residues. V trimming: 2 bases; J trimming: 8 bases; junction bases outside the gene matches: 8. The CDR3 loop is CASSLFPRQGGELFF. In DNA form, the CDR3 reads TGTGCCAGCAGCTTATTTCCCCGACAGGGTGGGGAGCTGTTTTTT.

The chain has TRBV18 and TRBJ2-5, with 7 bases identical to TRBD2. V trimming: 6 bases; J trimming: 0 bases; junction bases outside the gene matches: 7. Germline assignment: CDR1 KGHSH and CDR2 LQKENI. The CDR3 contains 15 residues. This CDR3 reads CASSRGSGYQETQYF. The CDR3 nucleotides read TGTGCCAGCTCCCGGGGTAGCGGGTACCAAGAGACCCAGTACTTC.

J is TRBJ1-2 and V is TRBV9; D is ambiguous. The CDR3 spans 18 residues. Germline values: CDR1 SGDLS, CDR2 YYNGEE. Deletions cut 0 bases from V and 4 bases from J, with 22 bases between. The CDR3 DNA reads TGTGCCAGCAGCGTAGGCCCAGCTACAGACCCCGGAGGCTATGGCTACACCTTC. Encoded protein: CASSVGPATDPGGYGYTF.

The chain combines TRBV7-3 with TRBJ1-2; no reliable D call. The CDR3 has 13 amino acids. Germline values: CDR1 SGHTA, CDR2 FQGTGA. Trimming removed 5 bases from V and 4 bases from J, with 11 bases in between. This CDR3 reads CASSLDGSYGYTF. CDR3 in DNA: TGTGCCAGCAGCCTGGACGGGAGCTATGGCTACACCTTC.

The chain has TRBV11-2 and TRBJ1-4; 11 positions match TRBD1. V shed 0 bases and J 7 bases; nucleotides not matched to a gene: 4. The germline CDR1 and CDR2 sequences are SGHAT and FQNNGV. The CDR3 spans 16 residues. The CDR3 loop is CASSLDPDRGLEKLFF. The CDR3 DNA is TGTGCCAGCAGCTTAGATCCGGACAGGGGGCTTGAAAAACTGTTTTTT.

This clone was picked up a small number of times. The J gene is TRBJ1-5, the V gene TRBV18, with D maybe TRBD1 (6 bases). V was trimmed by 0 bases and J by 0 bases, leaving 9 bases between them. Germline values: CDR1 KGHSH, CDR2 LQKENI. The length of the CDR3 is 16 residues. The CDR3 DNA sequence: TGTGCCAGCTCACCACCCGGGACACCTAGCAATCAGCCCCAGCATTTT. Translating gives CASSPPGTPSNQPQHF.

The genes are TRBV28 and TRBJ1-2; D is unresolved. V was pared by 8 bases and J by 3 bases, with 16 bases between. CDR1 and CDR2 from the germline V gene are MDHEN and SYDVKM. This CDR3 is built from 14 residues. The CDR3 protein is CASHQRTGDYGYTF. In DNA, the CDR3 is TGTGCCAGCCATCAGAGGACCGGGGACTATGGCTACACCTTC.

Only one count was recorded for this clone. This rearrangement joins TRBV29-1 to TRBJ2-3, with TRBD2 matching 7 bases. Germline loops: CDR1 SQVTM, CDR2 ANQGSEA. J lost 4 bases, V lost 6 bases, and 10 bases had no gene match. The CDR3 spans 14 residues. CDR3 protein: CSVVPTSRADTQYF. For the CDR3, the DNA is TGCAGCGTCGTCCCGACTAGCAGGGCAGATACGCAGTATTTT.

V and J are TRBV27 and TRBJ1-1; perhaps TRBD1 as D (5 bases). V lost 2 bases and J lost 5, with 9 bases in between. There are 13 residues in the CDR3. In germline, CDR1 is MNHEY, CDR2 SMNVEV (reference sequence). The CDR3 DNA follows: TGTGCCAGCAGTTTACAGGGCCGGACTGAAGCTTTCTTT. Protein product: CASSLQGRTEAFF.

The genes are TRBV19 and TRBJ2-7, with TRBD1 matching 7 bases. Germline CDR1 LNHDA, CDR2 SQIVND (reference sequence). The CDR3 runs 14 residues. Trimming took 6 bases from V and 0 from J; bases not matched to a gene: 5. The CDR3 region has the DNA TGTGCCAGTAGGCGACAGGGAGCCTCCTACGAGCAGTACTTC. Amino acid sequence: CASRRQGASYEQYF. The entire variable domain, with the rest obtained from reference TRBV19 and TRBJ2-7, is as follows: DGGITQSPKYLFRKEGQNVTLSCEQNLNHDAMYWYRQDPGQGLRLIYYSQIVNDFQKGDIAEGYSVSREKKESFPLTVTSAQKNPTAFYLCASRRQGASYEQYFGPGTRLTVT.

The count of this clone is one. The chain carries TRBV27 and TRBJ2-7, with D possibly matching TRBD1 (6 bases). V lost 5 bases, J lost 0 bases, and 11 bases lay in between. Germline values: CDR1 MNHEY, CDR2 SMNVEV (reference sequence). This CDR3 is 14 amino acids long. The DNA of the CDR3 is TGTGCCAGCAGTCCGAGACAGGACTCCTACGAGCAGTACTTC. Translation gives CASSPRQDSYEQYF.

The chain combines TRBV7-2 with TRBJ1-4; no reliable D call. The CDR3 totals 14 residues. Germline assignment: CDR1 SGHTA and CDR2 FQGNSA. Trimming stripped 1 base from V and 5 bases from J, with 8 bases between. The CDR3 DNA reads TGTGCCAGCAGCTTAGACGGAGGAAATGAAAAACTGTTTTTT. Residues: CASSLDGGNEKLFF.

The count of this clone is one. The chain employs TRBV11-2 and TRBJ2-3; 8 nucleotides match TRBD1. J was trimmed by 3 bases and V by 2 bases; bases with no gene match: 4. Per germline, CDR1 SGHAT and CDR2 FQNNGV. The length of the CDR3 is 15 residues. The CDR3 is CASSLSGQGTDTQYF. The DNA of the CDR3 is TGTGCCAGCAGCTTAAGCGGACAGGGAACAGATACGCAGTATTTT.

V and J are TRBV5-1 and TRBJ1-1; possible D gene TRBD1, 6 bases. There are 15 residues in the CDR3. Trimming cost V 1 base and J 4 bases, with 14 bases left between them. Germline V gene lookup returns CDR1 SGHRS and CDR2 YFSETQ. The CDR3 region has the DNA TGCGCCAGCAGCTTGACCCACAGGGAAAGCACTGAAGCTTTCTTT. This sequence encodes CASSLTHRESTEAFF.

This chain uses TRBV19 with TRBJ2-7; TRBD1 is a possible D gene (5 bases). With 5 bases removed from V and 0 bases from J, the gap between germline ends came to 17 bases. The CDR3 has 16 residues. The V gene's germline CDR1 is LNHDA and CDR2 SQIVND (reference sequence). The CDR3 loop reads CASSARLFGASYEQYF. As DNA, the CDR3 is TGTGCCAGTAGTGCCCGACTCTTTGGGGCCTCCTACGAGCAGTACTTC.

The V call is TRBV5-4, the J call TRBJ2-7, with 11 bases lining up with TRBD2. V gave up 0 bases and J gave up 4 bases; unmatched junction bases: 3. Germline V gene lookup returns CDR1 SGHNT and CDR2 YYREEE (reference sequence). This CDR3 spans 15 amino acids. The CDR3 region is CASSLDTSGSYEQYF. In DNA, the CDR3 is TGTGCCAGCAGCTTGGACACTAGCGGGAGTTACGAGCAGTACTTC.

This chain links TRBV14 with TRBJ1-1; D uncertain. The CDR3 loop spans 14 amino acids. Germline CDR1 is SGHDN and CDR2 is FVKESK. V gave up 5 bases and J gave up 1 base, with 11 bases separating them. The CDR3 loop is CASSGMQANTEAFF. CDR3 nucleotides: TGTGCCAGCAGCGGCATGCAGGCGAACACTGAAGCTTTCTTT.

This chain links TRBV5-5 with TRBJ2-3; a possible D gene is TRBD1 (5 bases). The V gene lost 0 bases and the J gene lost 3 bases, with 8 bases spanning the gap. Germline-derived CDR1 and CDR2 are SGHKS and YYEKEE (reference sequence). CDR3 length equals 14 residues. The CDR3 nucleotides read TGTGCCAGCAGCTTGGACCAGGGTACAGATACGCAGTATTTT. Translation gives CASSLDQGTDTQYF.

CDR3 residues: CASRTSGGTTDTQYF. CDR3 coding DNA: TGTGCCAGTCGGACTAGCGGGGGGACCACAGATACGCAGTATTTT. The chain is built from TRBV19 and TRBJ2-3; TRBD2 agrees at 14 bases. CDR1 and CDR2 from the germline V gene are LNHDA and SQIVND (reference sequence). The CDR3 has 15 amino acids. J lost 2 bases, V lost 8 bases, and 3 bases had no gene match.

In its sample, this clone was seen once. This rearrangement joins TRBV5-1 to TRBJ2-2, with 8 bases aligning to TRBD1. CDR1 and CDR2 from the germline V gene are SGHRS and YFSETQ. Trimming at V came to 5 bases and at J to 6 bases, leaving 3 bases not matched to a gene. The CDR3 length is 13 residues. CDR3 in DNA: TGCGCCAGCAGGGCGACAGGGGCCGGGGAGCTGTTTTTT. It encodes CASRATGAGELFF.

This chain links TRBV27 with TRBJ1-1; perhaps TRBD1 as D (6 bases). CDR1 and CDR2 (germline): MNHEY, SMNVEV (reference sequence). V was cut by 9 bases and J by 1 base, with 12 bases left in between. CDR3 size: 13 residues. CDR3 in DNA: TGTGCCAGGGAGAGACAGGCGAACACTGAAGCTTTCTTT. It yields the protein CARERQANTEAFF.